The text below deals with one T cell receptor beta chain. TCRdb ran MiXCR on the 5' RACE reads and lists one entry per CDR3 protein. Of hundreds of thousands of distinct CDR3 sequences listed, roughly an eighth were seen once; the top ten hold just under 15%. The CDR3 runs to 12 residues. Germline V CDR1 and CDR2: LGHDT, YNNKEL (reference sequence). The V and J ends lost 8 bases and 5 bases, in that order; junction bases with no gene match: 6. These data belong to a study of T cells after yellow fever vaccination. The material was PBMCs, obtained on the day of the yellow fever booster vaccination. The clonotype originates from a young man who received the YFV17D yellow fever vaccine. The gene calls are TRBV3-1 and TRBJ2-7; 7 bases are shared with TRBD2. The CDR3 region has the DNA TGTGCCAGCGGCGGGAGTTCCGACGAGCAGTACTTC. It is translated as CASGGSSDEQYF.